This is a list of T cell receptor beta chains from one sample in a study of Graves' ophthalmopathy and Graves' hyperthyroidism. TCRdb called the multiplex PCR reads again in MiXCR, with one record for every CDR3 protein. The data show roughly 300,000 distinct CDR3 sequences, about a sixth seen once. The specimen was peripheral blood. These receptor sequences come from an adult man with Graves' ophthalmopathy. The CDR3 runs from the conserved cysteine through the conserved F or W.

TRBJ2-7 | TRBV7-2 | CASSLAGLAGGPLYEQYF
TRBJ2-5 | TRBV2 | CASLWDVSETQYF
TRBJ1-2 | TRBV28 | CASSLQGATGYTF
TRBJ1-1 | TRBV12-3/TRBV12-4 | CASSPRTGLNTEAFF
TRBJ1-2 | TRBV12-3/TRBV12-4 | CASSAQGALSGGGYTF
TRBJ2-7 | TRBV9 | CASSVDHSSYEQYF
TRBJ2-5 | TRBV6-1 | CASSPGLAARTQYF
TRBJ2-2 | TRBV6-5 | CASRYRQGNTGELFF
TRBJ2-7 | TRBV20-1 | CSALMTGGLDEQYF
TRBJ2-7 | TRBV11-2 | CASSLRLAGGQEQYF
TRBJ2-7 | TRBV6-1 | CASRWAGGYEQYF
TRBJ1-1 | TRBV10-3 | CAISEFGGNTEAFF
TRBJ2-7 | TRBV20-1 | CSAGTSGSWKNYEQYF
TRBJ1-1 | TRBV12-3/TRBV12-4 | CAIRVSTEAFF
TRBJ2-7 | TRBV5-1 | CASSRGERYEQYF
TRBJ1-6 | TRBV19 | CASSMADSPEPLHF
TRBJ1-3 | TRBV12-3/TRBV12-4 | CASRALGAWGSGNTIYF
TRBJ2-7 | TRBV20-1 | CSARGPPSYEQYF
TRBJ2-7 | TRBV5-4 | CASSSFELTDRGVGNEQYF
TRBJ2-5 | TRBV6-1 | CASSEHQQETQYF
TRBJ1-2 | TRBV29-1 | CSVYQDGLYGYTF
TRBJ1-3 | TRBV20-1 | CSARAYIDTIYF
TRBJ2-1 | TRBV7-8 | CASSTGLNHNEQFF
TRBJ1-1 | TRBV12-3/TRBV12-4 | CASSFQVWTEAFF
TRBJ2-7 | TRBV5-1 | CASSLEVGSIDEQYF
TRBJ2-6 | TRBV27 | CASSLWAISGANVLTF
TRBJ2-5 | TRBV29-1 | CSVTGTSGGGETQYF
TRBJ2-7 | TRBV11-2 | CASSLDGQFQYEQYF
TRBJ2-7 | TRBV7-2 | CASRYRDTYEQYF
TRBJ2-7 | TRBV28 | CASSLDRGQYEQYF
TRBJ1-2 | TRBV11-2 | CASSLGVGPAYGYTF
TRBJ2-5 | TRBV20-1 | CSAREVVDETQYF